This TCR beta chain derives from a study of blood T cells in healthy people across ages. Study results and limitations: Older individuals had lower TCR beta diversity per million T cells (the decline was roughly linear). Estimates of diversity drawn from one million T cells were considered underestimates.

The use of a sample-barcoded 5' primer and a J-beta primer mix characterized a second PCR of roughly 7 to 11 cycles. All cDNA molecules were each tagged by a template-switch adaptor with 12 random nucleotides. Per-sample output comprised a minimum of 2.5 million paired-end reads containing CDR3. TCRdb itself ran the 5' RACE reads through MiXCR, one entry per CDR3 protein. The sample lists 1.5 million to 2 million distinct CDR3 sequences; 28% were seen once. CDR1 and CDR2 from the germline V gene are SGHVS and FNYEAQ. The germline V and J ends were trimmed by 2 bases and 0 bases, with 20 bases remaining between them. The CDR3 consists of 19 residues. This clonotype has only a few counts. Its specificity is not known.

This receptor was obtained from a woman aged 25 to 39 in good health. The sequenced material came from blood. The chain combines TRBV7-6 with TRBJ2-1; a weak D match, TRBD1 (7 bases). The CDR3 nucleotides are TGTGCCAGCAGCTTAAGGGGGGACAGCCAATCGTTCTCCTACAATGAGCAGTTCTTC. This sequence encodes CASSLRGDSQSFSYNEQFF. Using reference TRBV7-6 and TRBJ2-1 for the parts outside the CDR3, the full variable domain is GAGVSQSPRYKVTKRGQDVALRCDPISGHVSLYWYRQALGQGPEFLTYFNYEAQQDKSGLPNDRFSAERPEGSISTLTIQRTEQRDSAMYRCASSLRGDSQSFSYNEQFFGPGTRLTVL.